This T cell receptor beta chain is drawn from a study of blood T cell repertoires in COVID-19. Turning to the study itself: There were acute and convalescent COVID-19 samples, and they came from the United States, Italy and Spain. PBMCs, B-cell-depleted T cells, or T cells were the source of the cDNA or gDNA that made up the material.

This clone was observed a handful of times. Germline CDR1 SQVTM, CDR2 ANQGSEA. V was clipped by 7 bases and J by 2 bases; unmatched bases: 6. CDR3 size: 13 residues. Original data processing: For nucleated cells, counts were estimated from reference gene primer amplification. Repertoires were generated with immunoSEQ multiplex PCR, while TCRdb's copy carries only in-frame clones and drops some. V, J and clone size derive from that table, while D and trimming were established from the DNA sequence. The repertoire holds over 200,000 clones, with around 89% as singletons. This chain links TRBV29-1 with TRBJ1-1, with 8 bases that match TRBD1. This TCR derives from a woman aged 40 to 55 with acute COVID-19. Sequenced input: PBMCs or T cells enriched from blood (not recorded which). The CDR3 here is CSGGDRSNTEAFF. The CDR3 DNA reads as TGCAGCGGGGGGGACAGGTCTAACACTGAAGCTTTCTTT.